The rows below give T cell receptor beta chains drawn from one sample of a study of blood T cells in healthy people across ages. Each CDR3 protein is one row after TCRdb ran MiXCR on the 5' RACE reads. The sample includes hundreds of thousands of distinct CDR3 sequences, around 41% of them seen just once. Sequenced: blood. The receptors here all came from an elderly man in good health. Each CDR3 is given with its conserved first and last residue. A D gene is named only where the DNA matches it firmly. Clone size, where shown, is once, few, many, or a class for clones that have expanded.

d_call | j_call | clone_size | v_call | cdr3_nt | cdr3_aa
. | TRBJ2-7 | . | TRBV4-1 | TGCGCCAGCAGCCAAGAATACGTGGACGAGCAGTACTTC | CASSQEYVDEQYF
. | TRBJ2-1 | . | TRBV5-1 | TGCGCCAGCAGCTTCGAGGGGCTAGGTCCCAATGAGCAGTTCTTC | CASSFEGLGPNEQFF
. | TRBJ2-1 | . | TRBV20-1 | TGCAGTGCTAGCCACGGGAGAGGGTATGAGCAGTTCTTC | CSASHGRGYEQFF
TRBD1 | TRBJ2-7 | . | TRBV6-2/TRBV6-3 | TGTGCCAGCAGTTATCCCGGGACAGCTTCGTTGAACGAGCAGTACTTC | CASSYPGTASLNEQYF
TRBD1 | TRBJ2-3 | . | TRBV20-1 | TGCAGTGCCATTCTGGGGACAGGGTACCCAGATACGCAGTATTTT | CSAILGTGYPDTQYF
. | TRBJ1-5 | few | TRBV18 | TGTGCCAGCTCACCAGCAGGGACCCATAGCAATCAGCCCCAGCATTTT | CASSPAGTHSNQPQHF
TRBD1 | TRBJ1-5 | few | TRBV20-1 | TGCAGTGCTAGAGGGGACAGGGCGATTGGCAATCAGCCCCAGCATTTT | CSARGDRAIGNQPQHF
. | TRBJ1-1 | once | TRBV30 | TGTGCCTGGAAGTTCGGCACAGCGGCCACTGAAGCTTTCTTT | CAWKFGTAATEAFF
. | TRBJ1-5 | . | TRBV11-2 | TGTGCCAGCAGCTTAGTGGCCCTTTTAGGACACAATCAGCCCCAGCATTTT | CASSLVALLGHNQPQHF
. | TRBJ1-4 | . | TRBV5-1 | TGCGCCAGCAGCTTCATGGGGGGATCAACTAATGAAAAACTGTTTTTT | CASSFMGGSTNEKLFF
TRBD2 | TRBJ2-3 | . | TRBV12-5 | TGTGCTAGTGGCCCTACGGGGGGTGCGACAGATACGCAGTATTTT | CASGPTGGATDTQYF
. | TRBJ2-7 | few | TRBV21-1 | TGTGCCAACAGCGTCTACGAGCAGTACTTC | CANSVYEQYF
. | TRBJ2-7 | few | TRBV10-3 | TGTGCCATCAAGGCAGTAGGCTACGAGCAGTACTTC | CAIKAVGYEQYF
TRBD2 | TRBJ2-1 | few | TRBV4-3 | TGCGCCAGCACCAAGCTAGCGGGAGATACGAATGAGCAGTTCTTC | CASTKLAGDTNEQFF
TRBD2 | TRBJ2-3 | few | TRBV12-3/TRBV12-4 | TGTGCCAGCAGCCAGAGGACTAGCGGGGGGGCCAATGCAGATACGCAGTATTTT | CASSQRTSGGANADTQYF
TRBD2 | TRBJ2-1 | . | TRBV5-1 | TGCGCCAGCAGCGCAACACGACTAGCGGGTGCCTGCAATGAGCAGTTCTTC | CASSATRLAGACNEQFF
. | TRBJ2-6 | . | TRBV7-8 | TGTGCCAGCCTGATGACCTCTGGGGCCAACGTCCTGACTTTC | CASLMTSGANVLTF
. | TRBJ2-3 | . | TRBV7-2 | TGTGCCAGCAGCCGAGATGGGACTCCCGTAGATACGCAGTATTTT | CASSRDGTPVDTQYF
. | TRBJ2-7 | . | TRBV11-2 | TGTGCCAGCAGCTTAGAGAGGCCGACCGACGAGCAGTACTTC | CASSLERPTDEQYF
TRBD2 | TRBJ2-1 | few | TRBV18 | TGTGCCAGCTCACCACGAATGGCGGGAGGCTCCTACAATGAGCAGTTCTTC | CASSPRMAGGSYNEQFF
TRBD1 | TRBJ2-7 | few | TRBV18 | TGTGCCAGCTCACCTACGGACAGGGGGCGCATCGAGCAGTACTTC | CASSPTDRGRIEQYF
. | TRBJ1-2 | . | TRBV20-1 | TGCAGTGCCCCAGCTAACTATGGCTACACCTTC | CSAPANYGYTF
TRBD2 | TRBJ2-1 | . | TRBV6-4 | TGTGCCAGCAGTAAAGGCGGGAGCTCCTACAATGAGCAGTTCTTC | CASSKGGSSYNEQFF
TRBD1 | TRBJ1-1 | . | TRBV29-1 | TGCAGCGTTGGCCGGACAGGGACGTGGACTGAAGCTTTCTTT | CSVGRTGTWTEAFF
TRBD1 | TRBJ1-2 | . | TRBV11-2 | TGTGCCAGCAGGGAGACAGGGGGCCCCGGCTACACCTTC | CASRETGGPGYTF
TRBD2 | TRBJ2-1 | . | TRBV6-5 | TGTGCCAGCAGTCCTGGGACTAGCGGGAAGCATGAGCAGTTCTTC | CASSPGTSGKHEQFF
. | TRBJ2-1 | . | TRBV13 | TGTGCCAGCAGCTTAGGACGGATCAACAATGAGCAGTTCTTC | CASSLGRINNEQFF
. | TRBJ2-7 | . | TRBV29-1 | TGCAGCGTTGACAGGTTGGAGGACGACAATGAGCAGTACTTC | CSVDRLEDDNEQYF
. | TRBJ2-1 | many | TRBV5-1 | TGCGCCAGCAGCTTGGAGGCTTCCCTCAATGAGCAGTTCTTC | CASSLEASLNEQFF
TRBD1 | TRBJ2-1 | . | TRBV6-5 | TGTGCCAGCAGTTACCTGGGACAGGTCAACAATGAGCAGTTCTTC | CASSYLGQVNNEQFF
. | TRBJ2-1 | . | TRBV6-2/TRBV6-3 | TGTGCCAGCAGTTACTCGTTAAGGGATTGGAGGGGGGCTCATGAGCAGTTCTTC | CASSYSLRDWRGAHEQFF
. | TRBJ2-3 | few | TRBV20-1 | TGCAGTGCTAGATTTCTGGGTCAAGCGGGCCGTTACACAGATACGCAGTATTTT | CSARFLGQAGRYTDTQYF
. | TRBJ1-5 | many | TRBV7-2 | TGTGCCAGCAGCTCCCCGACAACGGTGAGCAATCAGCCCCAGCATTTT | CASSSPTTVSNQPQHF
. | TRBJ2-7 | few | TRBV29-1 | TGCAGCGCCCTTGTCGGGGCGGTCGAGCAGTACTTC | CSALVGAVEQYF
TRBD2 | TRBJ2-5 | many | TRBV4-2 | TGTGCCAGCAGCCAAGATAGAGCTAGCGGACAAGAGACCCAGTACTTC | CASSQDRASGQETQYF
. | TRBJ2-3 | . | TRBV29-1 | TGCAGCGTTCAAACCAGGGGTCACACAGATACGCAGTATTTT | CSVQTRGHTDTQYF
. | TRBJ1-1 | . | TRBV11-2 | TGTGCCAGCAGCTTAGGGGCAGGGAGGGGCACTGAAGCTTTCTTT | CASSLGAGRGTEAFF
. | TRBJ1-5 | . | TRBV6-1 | TGTGCCAGCAGTGAAAGATACCCGGGACCCCAGCATTTT | CASSERYPGPQHF
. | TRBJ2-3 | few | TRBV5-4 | TGTGCCAGCAGCCCGCGGGTCAGGGAAAGGGCAGATACGCAGTATTTT | CASSPRVRERADTQYF
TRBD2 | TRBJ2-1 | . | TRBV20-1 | TGCAGTGCCGAACAGGCTAGCGGGAGCGATGAGCAGTTCTTC | CSAEQASGSDEQFF
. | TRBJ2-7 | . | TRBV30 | TGTGCCTGGAGTGTAACAGCCTACGAGCAGTACTTC | CAWSVTAYEQYF
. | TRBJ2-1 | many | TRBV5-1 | TGCGCCAGCAGCGGGGGGTTTTCCTACAATGAGCAGTTCTTC | CASSGGFSYNEQFF
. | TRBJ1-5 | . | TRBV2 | TGTGCCAGCAGTGAAGGGACAGCTAATCAGCCCCAGCATTTT | CASSEGTANQPQHF
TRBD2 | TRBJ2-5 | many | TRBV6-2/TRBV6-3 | TGTGCCAGCAGCGAAGCGGGGGCAACGACCCAGTACTTC | CASSEAGATTQYF
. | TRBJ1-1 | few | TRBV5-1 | TGCGCCAGCAACTATCGGGGGAACACTGAAGCTTTCTTT | CASNYRGNTEAFF
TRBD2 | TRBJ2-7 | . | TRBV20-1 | TGCAGTGCTAGAGATACTAGCGGGAGGCCTTACGAGCAGTACTTC | CSARDTSGRPYEQYF
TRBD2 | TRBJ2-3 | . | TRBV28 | TGTGCCAGCAGTCCTGTCGCGGGGGGGAAATCAGATACGCAGTATTTT | CASSPVAGGKSDTQYF
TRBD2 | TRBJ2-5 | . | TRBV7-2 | TGTGCCAGCAGCGCCACTAGCGGGAGGTTTAATGAGCAGTACTTC | CASSATSGRFNEQYF
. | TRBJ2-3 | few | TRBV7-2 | TGTGCCAGCAGCTTAGCAATTAGTAGGGCAGATACGCAGTATTTT | CASSLAISRADTQYF
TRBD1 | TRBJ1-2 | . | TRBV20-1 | TGCAGTGCCATGCAGGGGGCGGACGATGGCTACACCTTC | CSAMQGADDGYTF
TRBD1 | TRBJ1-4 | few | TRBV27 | TGTGCCAGCAGTCCCCCCGGACAGGGCAATAATGAAAAACTGTTTTTT | CASSPPGQGNNEKLFF
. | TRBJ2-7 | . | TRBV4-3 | TGCGCCAGCAGCCAAGGACGGCACAACGAGCAGTACTTC | CASSQGRHNEQYF
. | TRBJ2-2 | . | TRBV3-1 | TGTGCCAGCAGCCAAGGTGAAGGCAGCCACACCGGGGAGCTGTTTTTT | CASSQGEGSHTGELFF
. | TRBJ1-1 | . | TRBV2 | TGTGCCAGCCTGAGGCTCACTGAAGCTTTCTTT | CASLRLTEAFF
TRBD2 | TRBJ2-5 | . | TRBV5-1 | TGCGCCAGCAGCTTGCCCAGCGGGGGACAAGAGACCCAGTACTTC | CASSLPSGGQETQYF
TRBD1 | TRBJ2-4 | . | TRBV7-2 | TGTGCCAGCAGCGAGCTCTCAGGGGGTGGGGGCAAAAACATTCAGTACTTC | CASSELSGGGGKNIQYF
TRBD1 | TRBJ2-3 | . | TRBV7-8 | TGTGCCAGCAGCCGGACAGGGCTCACAGATGCGCAGTATTTT | CASSRTGLTDAQYF
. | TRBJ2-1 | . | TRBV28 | TGTGCCAGCAGTTTGGGCCAGGTCCCCAACAATGAGCAGTTCTTC | CASSLGQVPNNEQFF
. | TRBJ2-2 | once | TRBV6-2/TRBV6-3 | TGTGCCAGCAATTTCGGAGCGGAGAACACCGGGGAGCTGTTTTTT | CASNFGAENTGELFF